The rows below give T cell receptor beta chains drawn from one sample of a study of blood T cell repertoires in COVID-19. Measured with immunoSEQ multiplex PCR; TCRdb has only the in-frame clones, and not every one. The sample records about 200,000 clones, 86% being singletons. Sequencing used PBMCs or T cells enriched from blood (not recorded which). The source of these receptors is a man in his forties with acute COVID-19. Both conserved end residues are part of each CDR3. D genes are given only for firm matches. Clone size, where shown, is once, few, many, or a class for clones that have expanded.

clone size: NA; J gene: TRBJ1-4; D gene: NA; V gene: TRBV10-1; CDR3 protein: CASSHRLYYEKLFF; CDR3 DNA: TGCGCCAGCAGTCACAGGCTGTATTATGAAAAACTGTTTTTT
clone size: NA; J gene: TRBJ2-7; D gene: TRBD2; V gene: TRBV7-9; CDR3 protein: CASSLSAGEWRGSYEQYF; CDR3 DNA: TGTGCCAGCAGCTTGTCTGCGGGAGAATGGAGAGGGTCCTACGAGCAGTACTTC
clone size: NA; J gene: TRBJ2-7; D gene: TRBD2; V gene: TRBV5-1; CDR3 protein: CASRLLALGDYEQYF; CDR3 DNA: TGCGCCAGCAGATTACTAGCGCTGGGGGACTACGAGCAGTACTTC
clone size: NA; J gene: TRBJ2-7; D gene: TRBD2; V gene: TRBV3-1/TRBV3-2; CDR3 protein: CASSGKTSGPVYEQYF; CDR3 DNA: TGTGCCAGCTCCGGGAAAACTAGCGGGCCTGTCTACGAGCAGTACTTC
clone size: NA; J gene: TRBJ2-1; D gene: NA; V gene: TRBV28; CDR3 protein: CASSLGLAKGNEQFF; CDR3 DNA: TGTGCCAGCAGTTTGGGCCTAGCGAAAGGAAATGAGCAGTTCTTC
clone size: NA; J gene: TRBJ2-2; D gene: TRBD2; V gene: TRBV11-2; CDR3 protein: CASTRHRVGTRNTGELFF; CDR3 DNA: TGTGCCAGCACCCGACACCGGGTGGGGACTAGAAACACCGGGGAGCTGTTTTTT
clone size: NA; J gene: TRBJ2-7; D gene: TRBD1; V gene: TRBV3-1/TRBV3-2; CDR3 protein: CASSQPGTGFYEQYF; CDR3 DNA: TGTGCCAGCAGCCAACCGGGGACAGGGTTCTACGAGCAGTACTTC
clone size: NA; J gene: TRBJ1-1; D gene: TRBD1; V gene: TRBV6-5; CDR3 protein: CASSPWTGGDTEAFF; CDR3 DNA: TGTGCCAGCAGTCCTTGGACAGGGGGTGACACTGAAGCTTTCTTT
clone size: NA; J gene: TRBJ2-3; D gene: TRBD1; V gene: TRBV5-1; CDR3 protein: CASSLGTATDTQYF; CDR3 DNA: TGCGCCAGCAGCTTAGGGACAGCCACAGATACGCAGTATTTT
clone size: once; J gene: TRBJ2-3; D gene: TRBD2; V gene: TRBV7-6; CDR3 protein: CASSLLGGRGTDTQYF; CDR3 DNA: TGTGCCAGCAGCTTATTGGGCGGGAGGGGCACAGATACGCAGTATTTT
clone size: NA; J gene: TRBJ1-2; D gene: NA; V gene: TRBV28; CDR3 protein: CASSFFQGVSQYGYTF; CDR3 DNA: TGTGCCAGCAGTTTTTTCCAGGGTGTAAGTCAATATGGCTACACCTTC
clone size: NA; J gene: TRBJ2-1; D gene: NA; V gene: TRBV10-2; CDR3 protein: CASSITPYNEQFF; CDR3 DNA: TGCGCCAGCAGTATCACACCCTACAATGAGCAGTTCTTC
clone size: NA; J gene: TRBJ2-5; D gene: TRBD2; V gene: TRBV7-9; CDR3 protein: CASSAGLAGVGETQYF; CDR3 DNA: TGTGCCAGCAGCGCAGGACTAGCGGGAGTGGGTGAGACCCAGTACTTC
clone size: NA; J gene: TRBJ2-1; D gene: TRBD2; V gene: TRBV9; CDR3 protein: CASSVGISGTSGSPYEQFF; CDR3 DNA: TGTGCCAGCAGCGTAGGGATTTCCGGGACTAGCGGGAGTCCCTATGAGCAGTTCTTC
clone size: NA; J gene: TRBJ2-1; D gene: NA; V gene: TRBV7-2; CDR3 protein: CASALPAGSSEQFF; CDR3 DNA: TGTGCCAGCGCACTTCCGGCGGGGTCCTCTGAGCAGTTCTTC
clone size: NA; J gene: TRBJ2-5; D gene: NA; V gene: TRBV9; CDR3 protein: CASSARLGVETQYF; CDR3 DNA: TGTGCCAGCAGCGCCCGGCTCGGGGTCGAGACCCAGTACTTC
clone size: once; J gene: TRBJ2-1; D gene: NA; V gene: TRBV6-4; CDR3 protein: CASSVLAGSYNEQFF; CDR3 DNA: TGTGCCAGCAGTGTTCTAGCCGGCTCCTACAATGAGCAGTTCTTC
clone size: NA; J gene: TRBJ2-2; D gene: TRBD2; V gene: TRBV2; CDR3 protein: CASSVAGGGTGELFF; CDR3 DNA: TGTGCCAGCAGTGTAGCGGGAGGAGGCACCGGGGAGCTGTTTTTT
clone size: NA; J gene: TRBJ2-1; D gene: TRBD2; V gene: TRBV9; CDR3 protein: CASSATGLPINEQFF; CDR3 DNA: TGTGCCAGCAGCGCAACGGGACTACCCATCAATGAGCAGTTCTTC
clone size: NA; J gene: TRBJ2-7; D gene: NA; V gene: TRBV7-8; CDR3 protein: CASSFPERTGEQYF; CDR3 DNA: TGTGCCAGCAGCTTTCCTGAACGAACCGGCGAGCAGTACTTC
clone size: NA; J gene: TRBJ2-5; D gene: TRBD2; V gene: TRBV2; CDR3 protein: CASSEAWEGETQYF; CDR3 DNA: TGTGCCAGCAGTGAGGCCTGGGAGGGGGAGACCCAGTACTTC
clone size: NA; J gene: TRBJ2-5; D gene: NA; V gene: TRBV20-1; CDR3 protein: CSALEETQYF; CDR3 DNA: TGCAGTGCATTAGAAGAGACCCAGTACTTC
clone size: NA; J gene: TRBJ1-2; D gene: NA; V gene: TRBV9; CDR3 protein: CASSVIGYYGYTF; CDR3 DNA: TGTGCCAGCAGCGTAATCGGTTACTATGGCTACACCTTC
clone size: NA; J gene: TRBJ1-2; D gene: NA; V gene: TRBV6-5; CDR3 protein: CASRPTTTGSYGYTF; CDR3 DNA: TGTGCCAGCAGACCCACTACTACAGGGAGCTATGGCTACACCTTC